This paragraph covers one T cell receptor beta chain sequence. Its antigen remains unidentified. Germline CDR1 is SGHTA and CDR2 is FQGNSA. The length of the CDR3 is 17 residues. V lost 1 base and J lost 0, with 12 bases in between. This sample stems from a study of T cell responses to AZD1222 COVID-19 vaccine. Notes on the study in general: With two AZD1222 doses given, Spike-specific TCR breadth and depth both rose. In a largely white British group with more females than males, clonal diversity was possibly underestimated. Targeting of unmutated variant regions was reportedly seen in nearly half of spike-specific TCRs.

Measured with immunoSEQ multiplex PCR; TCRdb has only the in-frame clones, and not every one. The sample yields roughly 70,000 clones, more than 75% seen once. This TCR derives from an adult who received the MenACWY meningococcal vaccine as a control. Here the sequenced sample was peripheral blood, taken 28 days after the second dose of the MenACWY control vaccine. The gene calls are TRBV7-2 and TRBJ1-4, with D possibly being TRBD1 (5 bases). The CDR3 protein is CASSLGGPGATNEKLFF. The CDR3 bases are TGTGCCAGCAGCTTAGGGGGCCCCGGTGCAACTAATGAAAAACTGTTTTTT.